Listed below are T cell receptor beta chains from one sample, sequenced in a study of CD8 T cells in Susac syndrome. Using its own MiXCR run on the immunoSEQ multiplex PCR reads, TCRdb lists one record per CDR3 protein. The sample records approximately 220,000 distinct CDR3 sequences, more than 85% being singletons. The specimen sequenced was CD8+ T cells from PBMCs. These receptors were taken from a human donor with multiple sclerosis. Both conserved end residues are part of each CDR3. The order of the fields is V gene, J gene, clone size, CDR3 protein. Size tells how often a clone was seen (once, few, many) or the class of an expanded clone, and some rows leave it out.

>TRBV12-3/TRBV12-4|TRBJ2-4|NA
CASSYQKIKNIQYF
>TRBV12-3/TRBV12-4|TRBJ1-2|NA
CASSLYTSTYGYTF
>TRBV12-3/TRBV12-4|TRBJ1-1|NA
CASSQGSGAFLVAFF
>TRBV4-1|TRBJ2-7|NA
CASSHVGTYEQYF
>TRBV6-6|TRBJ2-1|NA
CASSSGPTTSNEQFF
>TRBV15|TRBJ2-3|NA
CATSRDPDAPLRDTQYF
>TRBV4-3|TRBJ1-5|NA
CASSQGTDSNQPQHF
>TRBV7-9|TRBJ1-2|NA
CASSVLGTSNYGYTF
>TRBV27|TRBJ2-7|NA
CASSLRAASYEQYF
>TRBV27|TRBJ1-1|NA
CASSLNSNMNTEAFF
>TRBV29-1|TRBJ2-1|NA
CSVEVEREGLEQFF
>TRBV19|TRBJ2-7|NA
CASSMGQTSSYEQYF
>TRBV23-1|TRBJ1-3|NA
CASGTRDRDRALGNTIYF
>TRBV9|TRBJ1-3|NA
CASSVATGPGNTIYF
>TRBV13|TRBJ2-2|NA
CATGQADTGELFF
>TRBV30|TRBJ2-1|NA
CAWSGSSYNEQFF
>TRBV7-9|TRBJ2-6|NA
CASSYGPSGANVLTF
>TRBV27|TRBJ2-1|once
CASSPYPSNEQFF